These 27 T cell receptor beta chains originate from one sample sequenced in a study of a mutant IDH1 vaccine in newly diagnosed glioma. The table came from immunoSEQ multiplex PCR; TCRdb's copy has only in-frame clones and leaves some out. Seen here are 20,000 or so clones, approximately 85% observed once, and the top ten hold about 5.4%. This sample's time point: baseline, week 1 (first vaccination visit). As to treatment: pre-vaccination baseline after standard-of-care therapy. Sequenced here: PBMCs, sampled from a glioma patient treated with radiotherapy, temozolomide or both. The receptors here all came from a man aged 35 to 55 with glioma.

The chain joins TRBV25-1 to TRBJ2-2; the D gene is possibly TRBD2 (5 bases). V was pared by 1 base and J by 5 bases, with 14 bases between. Germline loops: CDR1 MGHDK, CDR2 SYGVNS. The CDR3 runs 16 residues. The CDR3, as DNA: TGTGCCAGCAGTGAATCAGAGGGAGAAAGAACCGGGGAGCTGTTTTTT. Amino acids: CASSESEGERTGELFF.

This clone has only one observation. The chain combines TRBV7-2 with TRBJ1-4; D gene ambiguous. The CDR3 is made up of 15 amino acids. Per the germline V gene, CDR1 is SGHTA and CDR2 is FQGNSA. V gave up 0 bases and J gave up 5 bases, with 10 bases separating them. This CDR3 is CASSLAPGRNEKLFF. CDR3 DNA sequence: TGTGCCAGCAGCTTAGCCCCGGGCCGGAATGAAAAACTGTTTTTT.

V usage is TRBV19 and J usage is TRBJ2-7; TRBD1 agrees at 7 bases. Germline assignment: CDR1 LNHDA and CDR2 SQIVND (reference sequence). The trim removed 5 bases at V and 0 bases at J, leaving 4 bases unmatched. CDR3 length: 14 amino acids. CDR3 sequence (DNA): TGTGCCAGTAGTGTGGACAGGAGCTCCTACGAGCAGTACTTC. As protein: CASSVDRSSYEQYF.

The chain recombines TRBV30 with TRBJ1-1; the D is unclear. The CDR3 has 11 amino acids. Per the germline V gene, CDR1 is GTSNPN and CDR2 is SVGIG (reference sequence). The germline V and J ends were trimmed by 2 bases and 4 bases, with 5 bases remaining between them. CDR3 amino acids: CAWSHITEAFF. Here the CDR3 DNA reads TGTGCCTGGAGTCACATCACTGAAGCTTTCTTT.

The V call is TRBV6-1, the J call TRBJ1-3; no firm D call. V shed 0 bases and J shed 3 bases, with 15 bases lying between them. The CDR3 has 17 residues. CDR1 is MNHNS, CDR2 SASEGT, per germline. The CDR3 DNA follows: TGTGCCAGCAGTGAAGCGTTACACACATTGGGTGGAAACACCATATATTTT. It is translated as CASSEALHTLGGNTIYF.

The V call is TRBV19, the J call TRBJ2-7; D perhaps matches TRBD1 (5 bases). Germline CDR1 reads LNHDA; CDR2 reads SQIVND (reference sequence). This CDR3 spans 15 amino acids. The germline V and J ends were trimmed by 3 bases and 0 bases, with 12 bases remaining between them. Here the CDR3 reads CASSIRQLNSYEQYF. The CDR3 DNA reads as TGTGCCAGTAGTATCCGACAGCTTAACTCCTACGAGCAGTACTTC.

This clone was picked up a small number of times. This CDR3 reads CASSTGSPYEQYF. The DNA of the CDR3 is TGTGCCAGCAGCACCGGGTCACCCTACGAGCAGTACTTC. The rearrangement uses TRBV7-9 and TRBJ2-7, with D unclear. The CDR3 is 13 amino acids. Trimming cost V 5 bases and J 2 bases, with 10 bases left between them. Germline V gene lookup returns CDR1 SEHNR and CDR2 FQNEAQ (reference sequence).

The CDR3 is CASSPIRYSSSYEQYF. In DNA, the CDR3 is TGTGCCAGCAGCCCAATCCGGTACTCAAGCTCCTACGAGCAGTACTTC. V gene TRBV11-2 combines with J gene TRBJ2-7, with D hard to call. The germline V and J ends were trimmed by 5 bases and 0 bases, with 17 bases remaining between them. This CDR3 is built from 16 residues. Germline V gene sequence: CDR1 SGHAT, CDR2 FQNNGV.

The chain combines TRBV2 with TRBJ1-4; 8 nucleotides agree with TRBD1. This CDR3 is 17 amino acids long. Germline lookup yields CDR1 SNHLY and CDR2 FYNNEI. V gave up 7 bases and J gave up 2 bases; unmatched junction bases: 12. DNA of the CDR3: TGTGCCAGCACCTTCCGGGACAGGTTATACACTAATGAAAAACTGTTTTTT. It specifies CASTFRDRLYTNEKLFF.

J is TRBJ2-5 and V is TRBV2; D may be TRBD1 (6 bases). Germline CDR1 and CDR2: SNHLY and FYNNEI. Trimming stripped 5 bases from V and 4 bases from J, with 11 bases between. This CDR3 has 13 amino acids. DNA for the CDR3: TGTGCCAGCAGTTTAACAGGGAGAGAGACCCAGTACTTC. This translates into CASSLTGRETQYF.

This chain joins TRBV5-4 and TRBJ1-4, with D uncertain. This CDR3 comprises 14 residues. Per germline, CDR1 SGHNT and CDR2 YYREEE (reference sequence). The V gene lost 0 bases and the J gene lost 8 bases, with 11 bases spanning the gap. CDR3 sequence (DNA): TGTGCCAGCAGCTTGGCTCCTCGTGGGGAAAAACTGTTTTTT. Its translation is CASSLAPRGEKLFF.

As DNA, the CDR3 is TGTGCCAGCAGAGGGATAGATTCTATCACAGATACGCAGTATTTT. Its protein is CASRGIDSITDTQYF. The chain employs TRBV2 and TRBJ2-3; no clear D gene. Trimming left V 6 bases short and J 2 bases short, with 15 bases between. The CDR3 length is 15 residues. Germline CDR1 SNHLY, CDR2 FYNNEI.

This chain joins TRBV9 and TRBJ1-5, with no clear D. Germline CDR1 is SGDLS and CDR2 is YYNGEE. V gave up 4 bases and J gave up 0 bases, with 11 bases separating them. The CDR3 contains 15 residues. In nucleotides, the CDR3 is TGTGCCAGCAGCCGTACGGGAAATAGCAATCAGCCCCAGCATTTT. It encodes CASSRTGNSNQPQHF.

This chain uses TRBV10-3 with TRBJ1-1; 10 nucleotides match TRBD1. The CDR3 extends over 14 amino acids. The germline V gene encodes CDR1 ENHRY and CDR2 SYGVKD. The ends lost 6 bases at V and 6 bases at J; junction bases unmatched: 7. In DNA, the CDR3 is TGTGCCATCAGGGGGACAGGGGACGGGGCTGAAGCTTTCTTT. Its protein product is CAIRGTGDGAEAFF.

V gene TRBV6-5 combines with J gene TRBJ2-1; D gene uncertain. Trimming cost V 2 bases and J 8 bases, with 7 bases left between them. The CDR3 is 12 residues long. The germline V gene has CDR1 MNHEY and CDR2 SVGAGI. The CDR3 region has the DNA TGTGCCAGCAGTTACCCTCCGGATGAGCAGTTCTTC. It codes for CASSYPPDEQFF.

This clone has a single count. The V call is TRBV30, the J call TRBJ2-7; no clear D. Per the germline V gene, CDR1 is GTSNPN and CDR2 is SVGIG (reference sequence). The CDR3 runs to 13 residues. V was clipped by 2 bases and J by 0 bases, with 8 bases between them. CDR3 region: CAWSKGLSYEQYV. The DNA for the CDR3 is TGTGCCTGGAGTAAAGGGCTCTCCTACGAGCAGTACGTC.

V is TRBV7-2 and J is TRBJ2-5; TRBD1 is a possible D gene (6 bases). Trimming removed 3 bases from V and 5 bases from J, with 16 bases in between. Germline loops: CDR1 SGHTA, CDR2 FQGNSA. CDR3 length: 15 amino acids. This CDR3 is CASSLGTTGPETQYF. CDR3 DNA sequence: TGTGCCAGCAGCTTGGGGACGACAGGTCCCGAGACCCAGTACTTC.

V is TRBV7-9 and J is TRBJ2-2; D remains unclear. Trimming pared 3 bases from V and 5 bases from J, leaving 7 bases between. The CDR3 is 13 amino acids. Germline V CDR1 and CDR2: SEHNR, FQNEAQ (reference sequence). The CDR3 region has the DNA TGTGCCAGCAGCTTTGCACTTACCGGGGAGCTGTTTTTT. Protein: CASSFALTGELFF.

The V call is TRBV6-5, the J call TRBJ1-2; a possible D gene is TRBD1 (6 bases). Germline assignment: CDR1 MNHEY and CDR2 SVGAGI. The CDR3 covers 16 residues. The ends were cut back, 0 bases at V and 5 bases at J, with 16 bases in the middle. CDR3 DNA: TGTGCCAGCAGTTACTCGTCAGGGGAAGCCCTATATGGCTACACCTTC. Translated, it gives CASSYSSGEALYGYTF.

This clone was seen only a few times. The rearrangement links TRBV19 to TRBJ1-1; 9 positions agree with TRBD1. Germline V CDR1 and CDR2: LNHDA, SQIVND (reference sequence). The trim removed 5 bases at V and 4 bases at J, leaving 5 bases unmatched. This CDR3 has 14 residues. The CDR3 loop reads CASSRTGGGTEAFF. CDR3 in DNA: TGTGCCAGTAGTCGAACAGGGGGCGGCACTGAAGCTTTCTTT.

The V call is TRBV2, the J call TRBJ1-2, with D unresolved. CDR1 is SNHLY, CDR2 FYNNEI, per germline. The CDR3 totals 12 residues. Trimming removed 4 bases from V and 4 bases from J, with 7 bases in between. The CDR3 DNA follows: TGTGCCAGCAGTGCAACGGGCTATGGCTACACCTTC. Translation: CASSATGYGYTF.

This clone has only one observation. This chain joins TRBV30 and TRBJ2-3; 7 nucleotides agree with TRBD1. The germline gives CDR1 GTSNPN, CDR2 SVGIG (reference sequence). Trimming took 2 bases from V and 0 from J; bases not matched to a gene: 5. The length of the CDR3 is 15 residues. The CDR3 region is CAWSNRGYSTDTQYF. The CDR3, as DNA: TGTGCCTGGAGTAACAGGGGCTATAGCACAGATACGCAGTATTTT.

The chain is built from TRBV10-1 and TRBJ1-2, with D unclear. This CDR3 comprises 11 residues. The ends were cut back, 11 bases at V and 8 bases at J, with 15 bases in the middle. CDR1 and CDR2 from the germline V gene are WNHNN and SYGVQD (reference sequence). The DNA of the CDR3 is TGCGCCCCCAGAGGGTCACCGGGCTACACCTTC. This codes for CAPRGSPGYTF.

Only one count was recorded for this clone. The chain employs TRBV9 and TRBJ2-2; maybe TRBD2 (5 bases). CDR1 is SGDLS, CDR2 YYNGEE, per germline. The CDR3 has 14 amino acids. The V end lost 4 bases, the J end lost 0 bases, and 7 bases lay between the germline ends. The CDR3 coding sequence is TGTGCCAGCAGCCTGCGGGCGAACACCGGGGAGCTGTTTTTT. This translates into CASSLRANTGELFF.

This rearrangement joins TRBV6-6 to TRBJ1-5, with D uncertain. The germline V gene encodes CDR1 MNHNY and CDR2 SVGAGI (reference sequence). This CDR3 is built from 16 residues. V gave up 0 bases and J gave up 4 bases, with 13 bases separating them. The CDR3 nucleotides read TGTGCCAGCAGTTACTCGACGTCAGGTACGAATCAGCCCCAGCATTTT. Translation gives CASSYSTSGTNQPQHF.

This chain joins TRBV29-1 and TRBJ2-2; D gene ambiguous. This CDR3 is built from 11 residues. Germline V CDR1 and CDR2: SQVTM, ANQGSEA. The V and J ends lost 4 bases and 7 bases respectively, with 7 bases between them. This chain's CDR3 is CSVGVGGELFF. CDR3 sequence (DNA): TGCAGCGTTGGTGTCGGCGGGGAGCTGTTTTTT.

This chain connects TRBV6-5 to TRBJ1-2; no clear D gene. Trimming took 0 bases from V and 5 from J, leaving 7 bases between them. Looked up from germline, CDR1 is MNHEY and CDR2 is SVGAGI. The CDR3 length is 13 residues. CDR3 loop: CASSYSPVYGYTF. The CDR3 DNA follows: TGTGCCAGCAGTTACTCCCCCGTGTATGGCTACACCTTC.